Below are 13 T cell receptor beta chains sequenced from a single sample in a study of OX40 agonist ivuxolimab in advanced cancers. The data were produced by immunoSEQ multiplex PCR, yet TCRdb's version contains in-frame clones alone and is incomplete. The table includes 50,000 or so clones, about 93% detected once. The material was CD4+ or CD8+ T cells sorted from blood, obtained in a trial of the OX40 agonist ivuxolimab. The receptors were gathered from an adult with an advanced solid tumor such as melanoma, head and neck, liver or kidney cancer.

This clone was found once. Additional DNA sequences in this sample encode the identical CDR3. The genes are TRBV6-5 and TRBJ2-5; no clear D. The ends were cut back, 2 bases at V and 5 bases at J, with 3 bases in the middle. There are 11 residues in the CDR3. Germline CDR1 MNHEY, CDR2 SVGAGI. CDR3 protein: CASSYGETQYF. DNA for the CDR3: TGTGCCAGCAGTTACGGGGAGACCCAGTACTTC.

This chain uses TRBV28 with TRBJ2-7; 7 nucleotides agree with TRBD2. Germline V gene lookup returns CDR1 MDHEN and CDR2 SYDVKM. Losses at the gene ends were 7 bases for V and 1 base for J; bases not matched to a gene: 7. This CDR3 has 14 residues. The CDR3, as DNA: TGTGCCAGCATCAGTAGCGGGTGGTCCTACGAGCAGTACTTC. Amino acid sequence: CASISSGWSYEQYF.

The CDR3 DNA reads as TGCGCCAGCAGTCTCAGGGGAGCTCAGCCCCAGCATTTT. Translation gives CASSLRGAQPQHF. The rearrangement joins TRBV23-1 to TRBJ1-5, with TRBD1 as a possible D gene (6 bases). TRBV23-1 is reported as an ORF; its role is uncertain. The CDR3 is 13 residues long. The V and J ends lost 4 bases and 6 bases respectively, with 10 bases between them.

The CDR3 protein is CTSSQDEASTKDTQYF. In DNA form, the CDR3 reads TGCACCAGCAGCCAAGATGAGGCTAGCACCAAAGATACGCAGTATTTT. This sequence joins TRBV1 and TRBJ2-3; TRBD2, the table's D call, lacks a check against the DNA. TRBV1 is described as a pseudogene. The CDR3 is made up of 16 amino acids.

The sample holds one count of this clone. V is TRBV9 and J is TRBJ2-7; 7 bases line up with TRBD2. From germline, CDR1 is SGDLS and CDR2 YYNGEE. V was pared by 4 bases and J by 3 bases, with 10 bases of the junction left unmatched. This CDR3 has 15 amino acids. The CDR3 DNA reads as TGTGCCAGCAGCTCGGGAGGTGCGATGATCTACGAGCAGTACTTC. This sequence encodes CASSSGGAMIYEQYF.

The chain couples TRBV27 to TRBJ2-7, with a tentative D call TRBD2 (6 bases). The CDR3 extends over 14 amino acids. Deletions cut 0 bases from V and 3 bases from J, with 9 bases between. Germline CDR1 is MNHEY and CDR2 is SMNVEV (reference sequence). The CDR3 nucleotides read TGTGCCAGCAGTTTATCCGAGGACTACTACGAGCAGTACTTC. It yields the protein CASSLSEDYYEQYF.

The rearrangement joins TRBV4-3 to TRBJ2-2; D is possibly TRBD2 (5 bases). Germline CDR1 is LGHNA and CDR2 is YSLEER. V was cut by 0 bases and J by 1 base, with 15 bases left in between. The CDR3 sequence is 18 residues long. CDR3 amino acids: CASSQEIGRGWNTGELFF. The DNA of the CDR3 is TGCGCCAGCAGCCAAGAGATAGGACGCGGGTGGAACACCGGGGAGCTGTTTTTT.

V usage is TRBV13 and J usage is TRBJ1-2; TRBD1 matches 9 bases. V was clipped by 2 bases and J by 7 bases; unmatched bases: 11. Germline V gene sequence: CDR1 PRHDT, CDR2 FYEKMQ (reference sequence). The CDR3 is made up of 16 amino acids. The CDR3 sequence is CASSLLKGQGWGGYTF. In nucleotides, the CDR3 is TGTGCCAGCAGCTTACTTAAGGGACAGGGATGGGGTGGCTACACCTTC.

The chain links TRBV25-1 to TRBJ1-2; weak D call: TRBD1 (6 bases). With 4 bases removed from V and 0 bases from J, the gap between germline ends came to 18 bases. The CDR3 runs to 17 residues. CDR1 and CDR2 (germline): MGHDK, SYGVNS. Written as DNA, the CDR3 is TGTGCCAGCAGTGGGAGGGGGGACCCCTTCGCTAACTATGGCTACACCTTC. Its protein product is CASSGRGDPFANYGYTF.

The CDR3 sequence is CASSFRQGDSSGANVLTF. CDR3 sequence (DNA): TGTGCCAGCAGCTTCCGACAGGGGGATTCTTCCGGGGCCAACGTCCTGACTTTC. The genes are TRBV7-6 and TRBJ2-6; 9 nucleotides agree with TRBD1. The germline gives CDR1 SGHVS, CDR2 FNYEAQ. After removal of 3 bases from V and 4 bases from J, the junction contained 10 bases not matched to a gene. The CDR3 spans 18 residues.

This chain uses TRBV9 with TRBJ2-1; D might be TRBD2 (6 bases). V was shortened by 0 bases and J by 7 bases, with 11 bases between the two germline ends. The CDR3 is made up of 14 amino acids. Per the germline V gene, CDR1 is SGDLS and CDR2 is YYNGEE. CDR3: CASSVATGGNEQFF. The CDR3, as DNA: TGTGCCAGCAGCGTAGCTACTGGGGGGAATGAGCAGTTCTTC.

The CDR3 DNA is TGTGCCAGCAGCCGCGGGGTCTCCTACGAGCAGTACTTC. Its translation is CASSRGVSYEQYF. The gene calls are TRBV9 and TRBJ2-7; TRBD2 might be the D (6 bases). Germline assignment: CDR1 SGDLS and CDR2 YYNGEE. The CDR3 contains 13 residues. V dropped 4 bases and J dropped 0 bases, with 8 bases sitting between them.

This chain links TRBV28 with TRBJ2-1; perhaps TRBD2 as D (6 bases). Germline-derived CDR1 and CDR2 are MDHEN and SYDVKM. V lost 6 bases, J lost 14 bases, and 14 bases lay in between. The CDR3 runs 11 residues. The DNA of the CDR3 is TGTGCCAGCAGCGCCCCCGGGAGCGAGTTCTTC. Protein product: CASSAPGSEFF.